This T cell receptor beta chain was captured in a study of CD8+ T cells in alopecia areata. The overall study: Oral tofacitinib, 5 to 10 mg twice daily, was given in an open-label trial.

The ends were cut back, 2 bases at V and 1 base at J, with 8 bases in the middle. CDR3 size: 14 residues. CDR1 is SEHNR and CDR2 is FQNEAQ in the germline V gene (reference sequence). Extraction and reverse transcription of RNA yielded cDNA as the sequencing template. Sequencing used immunoSEQ multiplex PCR; TCRdb keeps in-frame clones, though not all of them. This sample has 100,000 to 150,000 clones, with 50% to 60% found just once. Study results and limitations: In scalp samples, resident alphabeta T cells of normal skin are also sequenced. The study found higher clonality in lesional than normal scalp, especially in alopecia totalis/universalis.

Note on this clone: Its antigen is still unknown.

Collection of lesional scalp punch biopsies and peripheral blood was performed in alopecia areata patients. This receptor was taken from a human donor with alopecia areata. The chain carries TRBV7-9 and TRBJ1-1; D remains unclear. The sequences come from CD4+ T cells sorted from blood, collected at week 0. DNA of the CDR3: TGTGCCAGCAGCTTAACGAAGCGGAACACTGAAGCTTTCTTT. Its translation: CASSLTKRNTEAFF.